These 31 T cell receptor beta chains came from one sample sequenced in a study of response to subunit inactivated influenza vaccine. TCRdb fed the RT-PCR reads into MiXCR, producing one record per CDR3 protein. The profile shows almost 600,000 distinct CDR3 sequences, 14% of them singletons. The specimen comprised PBMCs from blood, sampled 12 days after vaccination. The receptor set was obtained from a man in his fifties or sixties who received an inactivated influenza vaccine.

This clonotype was counted ten times or more. The chain's CDR3 is CSASGSWDEQFF. CDR3 in DNA: TGCAGTGCTAGCGGGAGCTGGGATGAGCAGTTCTTC. This chain uses TRBV20-1 with TRBJ2-1; TRBD2 is a possible D gene (6 bases). The CDR3 contains 12 residues. Trimming cost V 3 bases and J 8 bases, with 11 bases left between them. Germline V gives CDR1 DFQATT, CDR2 SNEGSKA (reference sequence).

The J gene is TRBJ2-5, the V gene TRBV19, with a possible D match to TRBD2 (5 bases). The CDR3 is made up of 12 amino acids. Germline values: CDR1 LNHDA, CDR2 SQIVND (reference sequence). The V gene lost 5 bases and the J gene lost 9 bases, with 13 bases spanning the gap. This CDR3 is CASSRNGESQYF. CDR3 in DNA: TGTGCCAGTAGTCGAAATGGGGAGTCCCAGTACTTC.

The V gene is TRBV28, the J gene TRBJ2-7; possible D gene TRBD1, 5 bases. The V end was cut by 7 bases, the J end by 3 bases, with 10 bases between. CDR1 and CDR2 from the germline V gene are MDHEN and SYDVKM. This CDR3 is built from 12 residues. In nucleotides, the CDR3 is TGTGCCAGCACGGACAAGGTCTACGAGCAGTACTTC. The encoded protein is CASTDKVYEQYF.

This sequence joins TRBV12-5 and TRBJ2-2; D is perhaps TRBD1 (5 bases). V lost 4 bases and J lost 5, with 8 bases in between. The CDR3 is 13 amino acids. Looked up from germline, CDR1 is LGHNT and CDR2 is FRNRAP. This CDR3 reads CASGSSGTGELFF. The CDR3 region has the DNA TGTGCTAGTGGTTCCTCAGGGACCGGGGAGCTGTTTTTT.

This clonotype turned up a few times. The V and J genes are TRBV5-1 and TRBJ2-5; weak D call: TRBD2 (6 bases). Trimming stripped 4 bases from V and 3 bases from J, with 10 bases between. This CDR3 is 13 amino acids long. In germline, CDR1 is SGHRS, CDR2 YFSETQ. The DNA of the CDR3 is TGCGCCAGCAGCCGACCGGGGGAAGAGACCCAGTACTTC. It encodes CASSRPGEETQYF.

This clonotype was detected a few times. The rearrangement links TRBV10-3 to TRBJ2-7, with 9 positions matching TRBD2. Germline lookup yields CDR1 ENHRY and CDR2 SYGVKD. The CDR3 runs to 15 residues. J was trimmed by 5 bases and V by 0 bases; bases with no gene match: 5. CDR3 nucleotides: TGTGCCATCAGTGAGTCATTAGCGGGAGAGAACGAGCAGTACTTC. Translated, it gives CAISESLAGENEQYF.

This clonotype was picked up a small number of times. The chain links TRBV3-1 to TRBJ2-7; 10 bases match TRBD2. CDR1 and CDR2 from the germline V gene are LGHDT and YNNKEL (reference sequence). CDR3 length equals 16 residues. Trimming cost V 1 base and J 2 bases; bases outside gene matches: 5. The chain's CDR3 is CASSQVGAGGPYEQYF. CDR3 nucleotide sequence: TGTGCCAGCAGCCAAGTGGGAGCGGGAGGGCCCTACGAGCAGTACTTC.

V gene TRBV9 combines with J gene TRBJ2-7; a possible D gene is TRBD1 (6 bases). Deletions cut 0 bases from V and 7 bases from J, with 14 bases between. The CDR3 is 14 amino acids. Germline-derived CDR1 and CDR2 are SGDLS and YYNGEE. The CDR3 sequence is CASSVDRDSLEQYF. The CDR3 DNA sequence: TGTGCCAGCAGCGTAGACAGGGATTCCTTGGAGCAGTACTTC.

This clonotype was seen more than once but under ten times. The chain is built from TRBV7-2 and TRBJ2-3; D is perhaps TRBD2 (5 bases). This CDR3 region has 15 residues. Germline V gives CDR1 SGHTA, CDR2 FQGNSA. V lost 3 bases and J lost 2, with 12 bases in between. CDR3 DNA sequence: TGTGCCAGCAGCTTTTCGGGAAGCTTCACAGATACGCAGTATTTT. It is translated as CASSFSGSFTDTQYF. The full variable domain, with the rest looked up from reference TRBV7-2 and TRBJ2-3, is GAGVSQSPSNKVTEKGKDVELRCDPISGHTALYWYRQSLGQGLEFLIYFQGNSAPDKSGLPSDRFSAERTGGSVSTLTIQRTQQEDSAVYLCASSFSGSFTDTQYFGPGTRLTVL.

V usage is TRBV10-1 and J usage is TRBJ2-1; D remains unclear. Trimming stripped 0 bases from V and 0 bases from J, with 6 bases between. The length of the CDR3 is 15 residues. The germline V gene encodes CDR1 WNHNN and CDR2 SYGVQD (reference sequence). DNA of the CDR3: TGCGCCAGCAGTGAGTCCCCGGCCTCCTACAATGAGCAGTTCTTC. Its protein product is CASSESPASYNEQFF.

CDR3 sequence: CASSPGRATSYEQYF. DNA of the CDR3: TGTGCCAGCAGTCCGGGGAGGGCCACCTCCTACGAGCAGTACTTC. This chain connects TRBV28 to TRBJ2-7, with 7 nucleotides matching TRBD2. Germline values: CDR1 MDHEN, CDR2 SYDVKM. This CDR3 contains 15 residues. J gave up 0 bases and V 5 bases, and 7 bases lay outside the gene matches.

The table lists this clonotype with a few counts. The chain employs TRBV15 and TRBJ2-1, with TRBD1 identical over 9 bases. The CDR3 is made up of 13 amino acids. Unmatched junction bases numbered 9, after V lost 9 bases and J lost 9 bases. Germline assignment: CDR1 LNHNV and CDR2 YYDKDF (reference sequence). The CDR3 sequence is CATAGTGSGEQFF. In DNA, the CDR3 is TGTGCCACTGCCGGGACAGGGTCGGGTGAGCAGTTCTTC.

The CDR3 is CASSLVQGLDEQYF. In nucleotides, the CDR3 is TGTGCCAGCAGCTTAGTACAGGGGCTCGACGAGCAGTACTTC. The chain has TRBV7-9 and TRBJ2-7; 7 nucleotides line up with TRBD1. The CDR3 is made up of 14 amino acids. CDR1 SEHNR and CDR2 FQNEAQ come from the germline V gene (reference sequence). V lost 1 base to trimming and J lost 5 bases; unmatched junction nucleotides: 5.

The rearrangement joins TRBV3-1 to TRBJ2-7, with 7 positions matching TRBD1. J lost 6 bases, V lost 0 bases, and 2 bases had no gene match. CDR1 is LGHDT and CDR2 is YNNKEL in the germline V gene (reference sequence). CDR3 length: 13 amino acids. CDR3 DNA sequence: TGTGCCAGCAGCCAAGATGACAGGGCCGAGCAGTACTTC. This translates into CASSQDDRAEQYF.

This clonotype was detected a few times. This chain connects TRBV4-3 to TRBJ2-3; maybe TRBD1 (5 bases). V was trimmed by 4 bases and J by 0 bases, leaving 11 bases between them. The CDR3 has 15 residues. Germline CDR1 and CDR2: LGHNA and YSLEER. The CDR3 protein is CASSLRPGSTDTQYF. In nucleotides, the CDR3 is TGCGCCAGCAGCCTTCGCCCAGGGAGCACAGATACGCAGTATTTT.

The chain employs TRBV4-2 and TRBJ2-2; the D call may be TRBD1 or TRBD2 (5 bases each). This CDR3 has 17 residues. V lost 4 bases and J lost 4, with 19 bases in between. From germline, CDR1 is LGHNA and CDR2 YNFKEQ. The CDR3 sequence: CASSLRAGTRGTGELFF. The DNA of the CDR3 is TGTGCCAGCAGCCTACGAGCCGGGACCCGGGGCACCGGGGAGCTGTTTTTT.

This clonotype was recorded a few times. The V gene is TRBV29-1, the J gene TRBJ2-1, with D hard to call. This CDR3 region has 12 residues. V was cut by 3 bases and J by 4 bases, with 7 bases left in between. Germline CDR1 is SQVTM and CDR2 is ANQGSEA. The CDR3 loop reads CSVEKGYNEQFF. The DNA for the CDR3 is TGCAGCGTTGAGAAGGGTTACAATGAGCAGTTCTTC.

Only a few counts were recorded for this clonotype. V usage is TRBV20-1 and J usage is TRBJ1-5; 7 bases line up with TRBD1. J was trimmed by 3 bases and V by 2 bases; bases with no gene match: 10. The CDR3 contains 16 residues. Looked up from germline, CDR1 is DFQATT and CDR2 is SNEGSKA (reference sequence). The CDR3 loop reads CSARPLTGIVNQPQHF. The CDR3 DNA follows: TGCAGTGCTAGACCCTTGACAGGGATCGTCAATCAGCCCCAGCATTTT.

This clonotype was counted between two and nine times. The chain employs TRBV29-1 and TRBJ2-1; D is unclear. The CDR3 is 14 amino acids. V was trimmed by 8 bases and J by 0 bases, leaving 14 bases between them. Germline CDR1 SQVTM, CDR2 ANQGSEA. This CDR3 is CSFSGGDSYNEQFF. The DNA for the CDR3 is TGCAGCTTCTCGGGCGGAGACTCCTACAATGAGCAGTTCTTC.

This clonotype has only a few counts. The chain links TRBV4-3 to TRBJ2-2; D could derive from TRBD1 or TRBD2 (6 bases each). The CDR3 is 13 residues long. V was pared by 10 bases and J by 6 bases, with 15 bases between. In germline, CDR1 is LGHNA, CDR2 YSLEER. CDR3 residues: CATPEGGSGELFF. DNA for the CDR3: TGCGCCACCCCCGAGGGGGGATCCGGGGAGCTGTTTTTT.

The V gene is TRBV4-2, the J gene TRBJ2-3; D gene uncertain. The CDR3 has 18 residues. CDR1 and CDR2 (germline): LGHNA, YNFKEQ. V lost 3 bases to trimming and J lost 0 bases, with 19 bases between them. The CDR3 sequence: CASSQTLRSVYSTDTQYF. CDR3 DNA: TGTGCCAGCAGCCAGACGCTTCGCAGCGTATATAGCACAGATACGCAGTATTTT.

This chain links TRBV14 with TRBJ2-7; 8 bases match TRBD2. Unmatched junction bases numbered 6, after V lost 2 bases and J lost 6 bases. Per the germline V gene, CDR1 is SGHDN and CDR2 is FVKESK. This CDR3 contains 14 residues. The DNA of the CDR3 is TGTGCCAGCAGCCAACTCGGGGGGGTAATCGAGCAGTACTTC. Amino acids: CASSQLGGVIEQYF.

This sequence joins TRBV30 and TRBJ1-6, with 8 bases that match TRBD1. Germline-derived CDR1 and CDR2 are GTSNPN and SVGIG (reference sequence). Trimming took 3 bases from V and 9 from J; bases not matched to a gene: 7. The CDR3 sequence is 14 residues long. The DNA for the CDR3 is TGTGCCTGGAGCACCGGGACAGGACTTTCACCCCTCCACTTT. Residues: CAWSTGTGLSPLHF.

V and J are TRBV20-1 and TRBJ2-7; D uncertain. V dropped 2 bases and J dropped 9 bases, with 14 bases sitting between them. This CDR3 has 12 residues. Germline assignment: CDR1 DFQATT and CDR2 SNEGSKA (reference sequence). The CDR3 sequence: CSARRALEGQYF. DNA for the CDR3: TGCAGTGCTAGAAGGGCCCTAGAAGGGCAGTACTTC.

This chain joins TRBV7-8 and TRBJ1-1; 7 bases map to TRBD1. The CDR3 runs to 13 residues. Germline V gives CDR1 SGHVS, CDR2 FQNEAQ. V lost 1 base to trimming and J lost 8 bases; unmatched junction nucleotides: 4. CDR3 amino acids: CASSLVRGYEAFF. The CDR3 bases are TGTGCCAGCAGCTTAGTCAGGGGGTACGAAGCTTTCTTT.

CDR3 region: CASSPRALKNIQYF. Here the CDR3 DNA reads TGTGCCAGCAGCCCCCGGGCTCTCAAAAACATTCAGTACTTC. The V gene is TRBV7-2, the J gene TRBJ2-4; D not certain. CDR3 size: 14 residues. V lost 5 bases, J lost 3 bases, and 11 bases lay in between. CDR1 and CDR2 from the germline V gene are SGHTA and FQGNSA.

The chain links TRBV5-1 to TRBJ2-3; 15 positions match TRBD2. Trimming took 4 bases from V and 3 from J; bases not matched to a gene: 12. CDR1 and CDR2 (germline): SGHRS, YFSETQ. CDR3 length: 19 amino acids. The CDR3 loop is CASSALGRTSGGATDTQYF. As DNA, the CDR3 is TGCGCCAGCAGCGCCTTAGGGAGGACTAGCGGGGGGGCGACAGATACGCAGTATTTT.

This clonotype was observed many times. The chain uses TRBV12-3 or TRBV12-4 and TRBJ1-1; D gene ambiguous. V was pared by 2 bases and J by 6 bases, with 10 bases between. CDR3 length equals 13 residues. The CDR3 nucleotides read TGTGCCAGCAGTTTATCGGGGTTTGCTGAAGCTTTCTTT. This gives the protein CASSLSGFAEAFF.

This clonotype was recorded only once. This rearrangement joins TRBV24-1 to TRBJ2-1; no definite D call. This CDR3 has 16 amino acids. Per the germline V gene, CDR1 is KGHDR and CDR2 is SFDVKD. With 2 bases removed from V and 0 bases from J, the gap between germline ends came to 10 bases. CDR3: CATSDSTLHSYNEQFF. The CDR3 DNA follows: TGTGCCACCAGTGATTCAACTCTACACTCCTACAATGAGCAGTTCTTC.

This sequence joins TRBV29-1 and TRBJ2-1, with 9 bases aligning to TRBD2. V gave up 3 bases and J gave up 4 bases; unmatched junction bases: 16. CDR3 size: 18 residues. Germline CDR1 SQVTM, CDR2 ANQGSEA. The CDR3 bases are TGCAGCGTTGATTTGACGGGTAGCGGGAGATCGTTTTACAATGAGCAGTTCTTC. It codes for CSVDLTGSGRSFYNEQFF.

Of note for this clonotype: Germline is not matched at one junction end, which may reflect a read error. The rearrangement joins TRBV20-1 to TRBJ2-1; D gene uncertain. Germline lookup yields CDR1 DFQATT and CDR2 SNEGSKA (reference sequence). The CDR3 consists of 14 residues. The CDR3 loop reads CSSRGVSSYNEQFF. Here the CDR3 DNA reads TGCAGTTCTAGAGGTGTGAGCTCCTACAATGAGCAGTTCTTC.